Below, 27 T cell receptor beta chains from the same sample are listed, as sequenced in a study of T cells after yellow fever vaccination. Each CDR3 protein gets one entry after TCRdb re-called the 5' RACE reads with MiXCR. The sample has 120,000 or so distinct CDR3 sequences; 7.5% to 10% are singletons. The sample in question was CD8+ T cells sorted from PBMCs, obtained on the day of the yellow fever booster vaccination. The receptors derive from a man aged 18 to 30 who received the YFV17D yellow fever vaccine.

At least ten counts were recorded for this clonotype. The chain combines TRBV12-3 or TRBV12-4 with TRBJ2-7; TRBD1 might be the D (5 bases). The length of the CDR3 is 14 residues. V shed 6 bases and J shed 0 bases, with 12 bases lying between them. Here the CDR3 reads CASSPDKSSYEQYF. The CDR3 region has the DNA TGTGCCAGCAGCCCGGACAAGAGCTCCTACGAGCAGTACTTC.

This clonotype was seen a handful of times. The genes are TRBV7-3 and TRBJ2-7, with 9 bases aligning to TRBD1. The V and J ends lost 5 bases and 3 bases, in that order; junction bases with no gene match: 8. Germline V gene lookup returns CDR1 SGHTA and CDR2 FQGTGA. The CDR3 runs to 15 residues. The CDR3 loop reads CASSLHGTGSYEQYF. The CDR3 DNA sequence: TGTGCCAGCAGCCTGCACGGGACAGGGAGCTACGAGCAGTACTTC.

This clonotype was seen a handful of times. The rearrangement uses TRBV7-9 and TRBJ2-1; 9 bases map to TRBD2. Germline loops: CDR1 SEHNR, CDR2 FQNEAQ (reference sequence). The CDR3 runs 16 residues. The V segment lost 5 bases and the J segment 4 bases; nucleotides outside the gene matches: 9. CDR3 bases: TGTGCCAGCAGCCCCTTAGCGGGGGCCGCATACAATGAGCAGTTCTTC. Translation: CASSPLAGAAYNEQFF.

The gene calls are TRBV15 and TRBJ1-3; D gene unclear. The CDR3 totals 15 residues. Trimming removed 5 bases at V and 4 bases at J, with 15 bases between. Per the germline V gene, CDR1 is LNHNV and CDR2 is YYDKDF (reference sequence). In DNA, the CDR3 is TGTGCCACCAGCCCCAGAGCCGGACCCGGAAACACCATATATTTT. This codes for CATSPRAGPGNTIYF.

This chain connects TRBV6-2 or TRBV6-3 to TRBJ2-7; TRBD1 might be the D (7 bases). Germline V gene data show CDR1 as MNHEY and CDR2 as SVGEGT. With 0 bases removed from V and 4 bases from J, the gap between germline ends came to 13 bases. This CDR3 is built from 15 residues. The CDR3 nucleotides read TGTGCCAGCAGTTACTCACGCGGGACAGAGTACGAGCAGTACGTC. Encoded protein: CASSYSRGTEYEQYV.

This clonotype has a handful of counts. The rearrangement uses TRBV7-2 and TRBJ2-2; 9 positions agree with TRBD1. CDR1 is SGHTA and CDR2 is FQGNSA in the germline V gene. V was clipped by 4 bases and J by 3 bases; unmatched bases: 6. CDR3 length equals 16 residues. The CDR3 protein is CASSSGQGRHTGELFF. The CDR3 DNA reads as TGTGCCAGCAGCTCTGGACAGGGGAGGCACACCGGGGAGCTGTTTTTT. Full variable domain (missing parts from reference TRBV7-2 and TRBJ2-2): GAGVSQSPSNKVTEKGKDVELRCDPISGHTALYWYRQSLGQGLEFLIYFQGNSAPDKSGLPSDRFSAERTGGSVSTLTIQRTQQEDSAVYLCASSSGQGRHTGELFFGEGSRLTVL.

This clonotype has a handful of counts. This chain uses TRBV6-5 with TRBJ2-1, with 9 positions matching TRBD2. The CDR3 is 14 residues long. Germline trimming cut 4 bases from V and 8 bases from J; bases unmatched to any gene: 6. Germline lookup yields CDR1 MNHEY and CDR2 SVGAGI. The CDR3 sequence is CASSWASGADEQFF. The CDR3 nucleotides read TGTGCCAGCAGTTGGGCTAGCGGGGCGGATGAGCAGTTCTTC.

This clonotype was picked up a small number of times. This chain links TRBV5-8 with TRBJ2-1; D gene unclear. Germline V gives CDR1 SGHTS, CDR2 YDEGEE. The V end lost 3 bases, the J end lost 6 bases, and 19 bases lay between the germline ends. The CDR3 is 16 amino acids. The CDR3: CASSSNLNRGGNEQFF. DNA for the CDR3: TGTGCCAGCAGCTCGAACCTAAATAGAGGTGGCAATGAGCAGTTCTTC.

The chain has TRBV28 and TRBJ1-1; TRBD1 matches at 7 bases. CDR3 length: 18 amino acids. The germline V gene encodes CDR1 MDHEN and CDR2 SYDVKM. With V trimmed by 5 bases and J by 4 bases, 19 bases remained unmatched. For the CDR3, the DNA is TGTGCCAGCAGTAACCTACCGGCCCCTACAGGGGCGAGCACTGAAGCTTTCTTT. Translation: CASSNLPAPTGASTEAFF.

This clonotype showed up many times. CDR3 coding DNA: TGTGCCAGCAGTTTAGGTCGGGACGGATCCTACGAGCAGTACGTC. Translated, it gives CASSLGRDGSYEQYV. This chain connects TRBV28 to TRBJ2-7; the D call may be TRBD1 or TRBD2 (5 bases each). CDR3 size: 15 residues. In germline, CDR1 is MDHEN, CDR2 SYDVKM. Trimming cost V 2 bases and J 1 base, with 12 bases left between them.

This clonotype was seen ten or more times. This chain connects TRBV4-1 to TRBJ2-5; D is uncertain. Germline V CDR1 and CDR2: MGHRA, YSYEKL. The CDR3 contains 14 residues. Trimming left V 1 base short and J 1 base short, with 7 bases between. CDR3 sequence (DNA): TGCGCCAGCAGCCAAGTTACTGGCCAAGAGACCCAGTACTTC. It codes for CASSQVTGQETQYF.

V gene TRBV6-2 or TRBV6-3 combines with J gene TRBJ2-5, with TRBD2 identical over 8 bases. The V and J ends lost 8 bases and 5 bases, in that order; junction bases with no gene match: 16. The CDR3 is 16 amino acids. Germline V lookup: CDR1 MNHEY, CDR2 SVGEGT. This CDR3 reads CASLTLRGAGVETQYF. The DNA of the CDR3 is TGTGCCAGCTTAACCTTGCGGGGGGCAGGCGTGGAGACCCAGTACTTC.

The chain has TRBV25-1 and TRBJ2-2, with D perhaps matching TRBD2 (5 bases). The CDR3 contains 15 residues. V dropped 2 bases and J dropped 7 bases, with 14 bases sitting between them. Germline V gene data show CDR1 as MGHDK and CDR2 as SYGVNS. The CDR3 region is CASSEVGDISGELFF. As DNA, the CDR3 is TGTGCCAGCAGTGAAGTCGGGGATATAAGCGGGGAGCTGTTTTTT.

This clonotype appeared a few times. The chain has TRBV15 and TRBJ2-5; no clear D gene. The CDR3 is 13 residues long. Deletions cut 5 bases from V and 5 bases from J, with 12 bases between. Looked up from germline, CDR1 is LNHNV and CDR2 is YYDKDF (reference sequence). CDR3 coding DNA: TGTGCCACCAGCTCGACCCAATGGGAGACCCAGTACTTC. Its translation is CATSSTQWETQYF.

In its sample, this clonotype was seen many times. The chain carries TRBV28 and TRBJ2-6, with D uncertain. CDR3 length equals 14 residues. Germline V lookup: CDR1 MDHEN, CDR2 SYDVKM. The V and J ends lost 6 bases and 0 bases respectively, with 6 bases between them. This CDR3 is CASRELSGANVLTF. In DNA form, the CDR3 reads TGTGCCAGCAGAGAACTCTCTGGGGCCAACGTCCTGACTTTC. The full variable domain, its missing parts supplied by reference TRBV28 and TRBJ2-6, is DVKVTQSSRYLVKRTGEKVFLECVQDMDHENMFWYRQDPGLGLRLIYFSYDVKMKEKGDIPEGYSVSREKKERFSLILESASTNQTSMYLCASRELSGANVLTFGAGSRLTVL.

This clonotype is categorized as medium-sized (0.01 to 0.1%). The CDR3 nucleotides are TGTGCCAGCAGTTTCGGGGGGGTGTACAATGAGCAGTTCTTC. As protein: CASSFGGVYNEQFF. The chain couples TRBV28 to TRBJ2-1; 8 nucleotides line up with TRBD2. The CDR3 has 14 residues. With V trimmed by 3 bases and J by 4 bases, 2 bases remained unmatched. The germline CDR1 and CDR2 sequences are MDHEN and SYDVKM.

The rearrangement joins TRBV7-2 to TRBJ2-2, with TRBD2 matching over 8 bases. CDR3 size: 14 residues. The J segment lost 5 bases and the V segment lost 3 bases, leaving 2 bases of the junction unmatched. CDR1 and CDR2 from the germline V gene are SGHTA and FQGNSA. CDR3 bases: TGTGCCAGCAGCTTGGGACTAGTGACCGGGGAGCTGTTTTTT. This codes for CASSLGLVTGELFF.

The chain uses TRBV5-1 and TRBJ1-5; D call uncertain. Germline loops: CDR1 SGHRS, CDR2 YFSETQ. The CDR3 has 16 residues. V lost 2 bases to trimming and J lost 4 bases, with 16 bases between them. CDR3 coding DNA: TGCGCCAGCAGCTTAAGCGGGGTTGGTGGTAATCAGCCCCAGCATTTT. Protein product: CASSLSGVGGNQPQHF.

This clonotype was seen more than once but under ten times. The chain employs TRBV29-1 and TRBJ2-5, with TRBD2 identical over 7 bases. The germline gives CDR1 SQVTM, CDR2 ANQGSEA. CDR3 length: 14 residues. V shed 0 bases, J shed 3 bases, and the junction held 4 bases outside the gene matches. Here the CDR3 reads CSVEDPSGEETQYF. The DNA for the CDR3 is TGCAGCGTTGAAGATCCAAGCGGGGAAGAGACCCAGTACTTC.

This clonotype occurred a few times. The chain employs TRBV12-3 or TRBV12-4 and TRBJ1-5; D perhaps matches TRBD1 (5 bases). The CDR3 spans 12 residues. Trimming took 3 bases from V and 11 from J, leaving 11 bases between them. This CDR3 is CASSFGGRTQHF. CDR3 bases: TGTGCCAGCAGTTTCGGGGGACGGACCCAGCATTTT.

This chain uses TRBV6-1 with TRBJ2-3; 9 bases agree with TRBD1. With V trimmed by 3 bases and J by 2 bases, 3 bases remained unmatched. Germline CDR1 and CDR2: MNHNS and SASEGT. The CDR3 runs 15 residues. CDR3 nucleotides: TGTGCCAGCAGTGACGGGACAGGGCTCACAGATACGCAGTATTTT. Protein product: CASSDGTGLTDTQYF.

V is TRBV12-3 or TRBV12-4 and J is TRBJ2-2; D not certain. Trimming took off 6 bases at V and 6 bases at J, with 11 bases between the two ends. This CDR3 region has 13 residues. The CDR3, as DNA: TGTGCCAGCAGCCAAGGCGTTGCCGGGGAGCTGTTTTTT. Its translation is CASSQGVAGELFF.

This rearrangement joins TRBV5-1 to TRBJ2-2; D might be TRBD1 (5 bases). Between the trimmed V and J ends, which lost 4 bases and 4 bases, there was a span of 17 bases. Germline CDR1 reads SGHRS; CDR2 reads YFSETQ. The CDR3 loop spans 16 amino acids. The CDR3: CASSPTGQGVTGELFF. CDR3 nucleotides: TGCGCCAGCAGCCCCACGGGCCAGGGCGTCACCGGGGAGCTGTTTTTT.

The J gene is TRBJ2-1, the V gene TRBV29-1; TRBD1 or TRBD2 may be the D gene (7 bases each). This CDR3 has 17 amino acids. The V end was cut by 1 base, the J end by 7 bases, with 23 bases between. Germline values: CDR1 SQVTM, CDR2 ANQGSEA. The CDR3 region is CSVEGYIRGGHSNEQFF. The CDR3 DNA reads TGCAGCGTTGAAGGTTATATCAGGGGGGGCCATTCAAATGAGCAGTTCTTC.

This clonotype was counted many times. This rearrangement joins TRBV12-3 or TRBV12-4 to TRBJ2-1, with D perhaps matching TRBD2 (6 bases). This CDR3 comprises 13 residues. The V end was cut by 6 bases, the J end by 7 bases, with 13 bases between. DNA of the CDR3: TGTGCCAGCAGCTCTGGGGGGTGGAATGAGCAGTTCTTC. Its protein product is CASSSGGWNEQFF.

The chain recombines TRBV5-5 with TRBJ2-3, with 14 bases identical to TRBD2. Germline assignment: CDR1 SGHKS and CDR2 YYEKEE (reference sequence). The CDR3 extends over 16 amino acids. V lost 5 bases to trimming and J lost 3 bases; unmatched junction nucleotides: 5. The DNA for the CDR3 is TGTGCCAGCAGTCGACTAGCGGGGGGGCTAACAGATACGCAGTATTTT. Its protein is CASSRLAGGLTDTQYF.

This clonotype was detected ten times or more. The chain combines TRBV10-2 with TRBJ1-2; D is undetermined. Trimming removed 5 bases at V and 4 bases at J, with 8 bases between. Germline V gene data show CDR1 as WSHSY and CDR2 as SAAADI. The CDR3 has 12 residues. CDR3 sequence: CASSHDPYGYTF. The CDR3 DNA reads as TGCGCCAGCAGTCATGACCCCTATGGCTACACCTTC.